The 21 T cell receptor beta chains below come from one sample, sequenced in a study of T cells after yellow fever vaccination. TCRdb reanalysed the 5' RACE reads using MiXCR and keeps one entry per CDR3 protein. The data contain about 74,000 distinct CDR3 sequences, about 6.6% of them singletons. The specimen comprised CD8+ T cells sorted from PBMCs, sampled 5 to 6 days after the first yellow fever vaccination. The receptors originated from a young man who received the YFV17D yellow fever vaccine.

The chain recombines TRBV20-1 with TRBJ1-3; D unclear. The V end was cut by 4 bases, the J end by 3 bases, with 10 bases between. The CDR3 loop spans 13 amino acids. Germline-derived CDR1 and CDR2 are DFQATT and SNEGSKA (reference sequence). This chain's CDR3 is CSANPDLGNTIYF. The CDR3 DNA reads as TGCAGTGCTAATCCAGACCTTGGAAACACCATATATTTT.

Ten or more counts support this clonotype. CDR3 sequence: CASSQGDRGSDQPQHF. The CDR3 DNA reads as TGCGCCAGCAGCCAAGGGGACAGGGGGTCGGATCAGCCCCAGCATTTT. The J gene is TRBJ1-5, the V gene TRBV4-1; the match to TRBD1 covers 11 bases. Germline loops: CDR1 MGHRA, CDR2 YSYEKL. The CDR3 consists of 16 residues. Unmatched junction bases numbered 4, after V lost 1 base and J lost 5 bases.

This clonotype was observed a handful of times. This chain connects TRBV4-1 to TRBJ2-7, with D perhaps matching TRBD1 (5 bases). Germline assignment: CDR1 MGHRA and CDR2 YSYEKL. V was trimmed by 3 bases and J by 3 bases, leaving 12 bases between them. This CDR3 is built from 14 residues. CDR3: CASSQGLTVYEQYF. CDR3 sequence (DNA): TGCGCCAGCAGCCAGGGGTTGACAGTCTACGAGCAGTACTTC.

V gene TRBV27 combines with J gene TRBJ1-6, with D unresolved. The CDR3 spans 18 residues. The germline V gene encodes CDR1 MNHEY and CDR2 SMNVEV (reference sequence). V gave up 6 bases and J gave up 0 bases, with 18 bases separating them. As DNA, the CDR3 is TGTGCCAGCAGCCCCATGTTTTCGGCGGGCTCCTATAATTCACCCCTCCACTTT. This encodes CASSPMFSAGSYNSPLHF.

This clonotype was counted many times. V usage is TRBV20-1 and J usage is TRBJ1-4; D gene ambiguous. In germline, CDR1 is DFQATT, CDR2 SNEGSKA (reference sequence). This CDR3 spans 15 amino acids. V lost 0 bases and J 8 bases, leaving 16 bases between the germline ends. The chain's CDR3 is CSARDLGRDGEKLFF. Here the CDR3 DNA reads TGCAGTGCTAGAGATTTAGGGCGAGATGGGGAAAAACTGTTTTTT.

This clonotype occurred many times. The chain combines TRBV7-9 with TRBJ1-1; TRBD1 might be the D (6 bases). V shed 1 base and J shed 7 bases, with 7 bases lying between them. The CDR3 contains 12 residues. The germline CDR1 and CDR2 sequences are SEHNR and FQNEAQ (reference sequence). CDR3 amino acids: CASSLGTDEAFF. The DNA for the CDR3 is TGTGCCAGCAGCTTAGGGACAGATGAAGCTTTCTTT.

There are many counts of this clonotype. The chain has TRBV5-4 and TRBJ1-1, with D possibly being TRBD1 (6 bases). V was cut by 5 bases and J by 1 base, with 18 bases left in between. The CDR3 is 16 residues long. Germline V CDR1 and CDR2: SGHNT, YYREEE (reference sequence). As DNA, the CDR3 is TGTGCCAGCAGGCGCATAGGGGGACAAAAGAACACTGAAGCTTTCTTT. It yields the protein CASRRIGGQKNTEAFF.

Only a few counts were recorded for this clonotype. The genes are TRBV28 and TRBJ2-3; a weak D match, TRBD2 (5 bases). The germline V gene encodes CDR1 MDHEN and CDR2 SYDVKM. With 8 bases removed from V and 6 bases from J, the gap between germline ends came to 18 bases. The CDR3 sequence is 14 residues long. The CDR3: CASGILLVRDTQYF. The CDR3 coding sequence is TGTGCCAGCGGGATACTACTAGTGAGGGATACGCAGTATTTT.

This clonotype showed up many times. The rearrangement joins TRBV7-9 to TRBJ1-2, with D unclear. The CDR3 is 13 residues long. CDR1 and CDR2 (germline): SEHNR, FQNEAQ (reference sequence). Between the trimmed V and J ends, which lost 5 bases and 8 bases, there was a span of 15 bases. In nucleotides, the CDR3 is TGTGCCAGCAGCCCTTCCCCGGAGCGGGGCTACACCTTC. Its protein is CASSPSPERGYTF.

This clonotype was picked up many times. This chain uses TRBV5-1 with TRBJ2-1, with D tentatively TRBD1 or TRBD2 (5 bases each). Germline V CDR1 and CDR2: SGHRS, YFSETQ. CDR3 length equals 21 residues. The V end lost 5 bases, the J end lost 0 bases, and 30 bases lay between the germline ends. The CDR3 DNA follows: TGCGCCAGCAGTCCAAGCCCATCACCTCGCTGGGGGAAGAGCTCCTACAATGAGCAGTTCTTC. Its protein product is CASSPSPSPRWGKSSYNEQFF.

This clonotype has at least ten counts. V gene TRBV28 combines with J gene TRBJ1-1, with 10 positions matching TRBD1. The CDR3 is made up of 15 amino acids. The junction had 8 bases not matched to a gene; V was cut back by 6 bases and J by 4 bases. Germline CDR1 and CDR2: MDHEN and SYDVKM. The CDR3 DNA is TGTGCCAGCAGCGACCCGGACAGGGGGATCACTGAAGCTTTCTTT. It specifies CASSDPDRGITEAFF.

There are many counts of this clonotype. This chain connects TRBV7-9 to TRBJ2-3; 7 nucleotides match TRBD2. CDR3 length: 16 residues. Germline loops: CDR1 SEHNR, CDR2 FQNEAQ (reference sequence). The ends lost 4 bases at V and 6 bases at J; junction bases unmatched: 13. In DNA, the CDR3 is TGTGCCAGCAGCTCGGCGGCTAGCGGACTGTTGGATACGCAGTATTTT. Residues: CASSSAASGLLDTQYF.

This clonotype showed up many times. The chain employs TRBV4-3 and TRBJ2-7; 8 bases map to TRBD1. Unmatched junction bases numbered 10, after V lost 4 bases and J lost 2 bases. The germline V gene has CDR1 LGHNA and CDR2 YSLEER. This CDR3 region has 16 residues. CDR3 coding DNA: TGCGCCAGCAGCCTCCGACAGGGGAGAATCCCCTACGAGCAGTACGTC. Translation: CASSLRQGRIPYEQYV.

There are a few counts of this clonotype. The V and J genes are TRBV29-1 and TRBJ2-3; the match to TRBD2 covers 8 bases. The germline V gene has CDR1 SQVTM and CDR2 ANQGSEA. The CDR3 consists of 15 residues. V trimming: 3 bases; J trimming: 2 bases; junction bases outside the gene matches: 7. The CDR3 is CSVDGASGLTDTQYF. CDR3 nucleotides: TGCAGCGTTGACGGGGCTAGCGGGCTCACAGATACGCAGTATTTT.

The table lists this clonotype with many counts. The chain has TRBV6-5 and TRBJ2-7; D remains unclear. This CDR3 comprises 13 residues. Trimming pared 3 bases from V and 2 bases from J, leaving 8 bases between. Germline V CDR1 and CDR2: MNHEY, SVGAGI. The CDR3 sequence is CASSYGRTYEQYV. DNA for the CDR3: TGTGCCAGCAGTTATGGGCGGACCTACGAGCAGTACGTC.

This clonotype is classed as medium-sized. The chain has TRBV29-1 and TRBJ1-2; D gene unclear. Trimming pared 7 bases from V and 11 bases from J, leaving 17 bases between. The CDR3 has 11 amino acids. The V gene's germline CDR1 is SQVTM and CDR2 ANQGSEA. The CDR3 region is CSAWRQFEYTF. The CDR3 nucleotides read TGCAGCGCCTGGAGACAATTCGAGTACACCTTC.

This clonotype was found a few times. V usage is TRBV11-2 and J usage is TRBJ2-1, with 11 bases lining up with TRBD2. Germline CDR1 reads SGHAT; CDR2 reads FQNNGV. Germline trimming cut 1 base from V and 8 bases from J; bases unmatched to any gene: 1. The CDR3 totals 14 residues. CDR3 bases: TGTGCCAGCAGCTTAGTAGCGGGGGGGGATGAGCAGTTCTTC. Translated: CASSLVAGGDEQFF. Combining the CDR3 with reference TRBV11-2 and TRBJ2-1 gives the whole variable domain EAGVAQSPRYKIIEKRQSVAFWCNPISGHATLYWYQQILGQGPKLLIQFQNNGVVDDSQLPKDRFSAERLKGVDSTLKIQPAKLEDSAVYLCASSLVAGGDEQFFGPGTRLTVL.

The chain's CDR3 is CASSLASDSHQPQHF. DNA of the CDR3: TGTGCCAGCAGTTTAGCGAGCGACAGTCATCAGCCCCAGCATTTT. The chain couples TRBV12-3 or TRBV12-4 to TRBJ1-5; D perhaps matches TRBD1 (5 bases). With 0 bases removed from V and 5 bases from J, the gap between germline ends came to 11 bases. This CDR3 contains 15 residues.

This clonotype has at least ten counts. The chain combines TRBV6-2 or TRBV6-3 with TRBJ2-7, with D perhaps assigned TRBD1 or TRBD2 (5 bases each). The CDR3 extends over 12 amino acids. V was cut by 6 bases and J by 6 bases, with 12 bases left in between. Germline lookup yields CDR1 MNHEY and CDR2 SVGEGT. The CDR3 coding sequence is TGTGCCAGCAGACCGGGACGGGGCGAGCAGTACGTC. Translating gives CASRPGRGEQYV.

This clonotype occurred many times. The chain carries TRBV6-5 and TRBJ1-5; 9 bases map to TRBD1. V shed 0 bases and J 2 bases; nucleotides not matched to a gene: 8. Germline CDR1 MNHEY, CDR2 SVGAGI. This CDR3 spans 18 amino acids. The CDR3 DNA follows: TGTGCCAGCAGTTACTCGGCCCCGGGGACAGGGCGCAATCAGCCCCAGCATTTT. This sequence encodes CASSYSAPGTGRNQPQHF.

This clonotype was seen more than once but under ten times. The chain employs TRBV10-2 and TRBJ2-7, with 9 bases fitting TRBD1. Germline V lookup: CDR1 WSHSY, CDR2 SAAADI. This CDR3 is 15 amino acids long. Trimming cost V 4 bases and J 5 bases; bases outside gene matches: 9. This CDR3 reads CASSADRGGGHEQYF. The CDR3 nucleotides read TGCGCCAGCAGTGCCGACAGGGGGGGGGGGCACGAGCAGTACTTC.